Sequencing of this T cell receptor beta chain was carried out in a study of cytomegalovirus exposure and HLA in healthy donors. The germline V gene has CDR1 MNHNS and CDR2 SASEGT. The length of the CDR3 is 15 residues. With V trimmed by 5 bases and J by 0 bases, 4 bases remained unmatched. In the case of this clone: Its target is unknown.

Study conclusions and caveats: CMV serostatus stood as the only immune exposure information on hand. A prior analysis recorded that most TCR beta V segments were productive about 87% or about 30% of the time.

PCR used 60 Vbeta primers and 13 Jbeta primers. Produced via immunoSEQ multiplex PCR; TCRdb's table is partial and in-frame only. The sample shows 58,000 or so clones, approximately 71% of them seen only once. V is TRBV6-1 and J is TRBJ2-3; 8 bases are shared with TRBD1. This TCR was sampled from a middle-aged man in good health and CMV-seropositive. Sequenced input: PBMCs. CDR3 amino acids: CASSTRDRSTDTQYF. For the CDR3, the DNA is TGTGCCAGCAGTACCCGGGACAGGAGCACAGATACGCAGTATTTT.